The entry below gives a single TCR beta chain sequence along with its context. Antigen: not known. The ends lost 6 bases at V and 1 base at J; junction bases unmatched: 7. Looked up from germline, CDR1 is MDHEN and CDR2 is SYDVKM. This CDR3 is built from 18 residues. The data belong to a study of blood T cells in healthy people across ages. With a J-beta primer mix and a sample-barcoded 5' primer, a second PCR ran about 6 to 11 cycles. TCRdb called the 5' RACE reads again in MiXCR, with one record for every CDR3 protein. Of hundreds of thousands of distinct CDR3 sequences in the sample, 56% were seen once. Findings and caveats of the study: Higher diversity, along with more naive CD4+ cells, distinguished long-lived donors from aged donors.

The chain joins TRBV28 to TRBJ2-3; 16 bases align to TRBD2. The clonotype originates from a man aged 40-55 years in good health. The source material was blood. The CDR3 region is CASSEGLAGGPGTDTQYF. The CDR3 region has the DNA TGTGCCAGCAGCGAGGGACTAGCGGGAGGGCCGGGCACAGATACGCAGTATTTT.